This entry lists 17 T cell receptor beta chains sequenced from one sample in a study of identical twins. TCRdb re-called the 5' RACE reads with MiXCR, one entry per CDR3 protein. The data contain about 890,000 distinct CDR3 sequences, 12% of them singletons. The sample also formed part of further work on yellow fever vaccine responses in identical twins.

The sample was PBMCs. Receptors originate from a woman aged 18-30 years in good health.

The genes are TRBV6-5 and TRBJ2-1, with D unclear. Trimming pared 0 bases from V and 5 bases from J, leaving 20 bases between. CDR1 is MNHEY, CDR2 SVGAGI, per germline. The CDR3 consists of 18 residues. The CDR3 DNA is TGTGCCAGCAGTTACTCGAGTCCTGCAAGCCCAGGTAACAATGAGCAGTTCTTC. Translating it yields CASSYSSPASPGNNEQFF.

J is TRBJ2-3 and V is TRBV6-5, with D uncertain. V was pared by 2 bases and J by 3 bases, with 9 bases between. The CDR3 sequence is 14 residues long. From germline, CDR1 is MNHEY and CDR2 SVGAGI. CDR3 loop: CASSYLGKTDTQYF. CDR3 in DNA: TGTGCCAGCAGTTACCTTGGAAAAACAGATACGCAGTATTTT.

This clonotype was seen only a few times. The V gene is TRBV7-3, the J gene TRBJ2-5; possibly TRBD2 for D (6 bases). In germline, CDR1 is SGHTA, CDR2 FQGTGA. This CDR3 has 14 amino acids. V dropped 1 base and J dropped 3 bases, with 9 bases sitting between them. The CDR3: CASSLSGGEETQYF. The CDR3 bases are TGTGCCAGCAGCTTAAGTGGCGGGGAAGAGACCCAGTACTTC.

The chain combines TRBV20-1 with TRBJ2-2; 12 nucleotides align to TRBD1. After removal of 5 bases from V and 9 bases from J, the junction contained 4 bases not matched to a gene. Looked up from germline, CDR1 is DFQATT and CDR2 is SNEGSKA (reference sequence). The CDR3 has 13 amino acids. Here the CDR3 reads CSAVGTGGWELFF. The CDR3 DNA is TGCAGTGCTGTGGGGACAGGGGGCTGGGAGCTGTTTTTT.

The chain's CDR3 is CASSLLHEQYF. The DNA of the CDR3 is TGTGCCAGCAGCTTATTGCACGAGCAGTACTTC. This rearrangement joins TRBV13 to TRBJ2-7, with D unclear. V lost 2 bases and J 5 bases, leaving 4 bases between the germline ends. The CDR3 extends over 11 amino acids. CDR1 PRHDT and CDR2 FYEKMQ come from the germline V gene (reference sequence).

CDR3 coding DNA: TGCAGTGCTAGAGATTTTAGCGGGGGGGCCGGGGAGACCCAGTACTTC. Amino acids: CSARDFSGGAGETQYF. This chain joins TRBV20-1 and TRBJ2-5; 11 bases are a match to TRBD2. The V and J ends lost 0 bases and 5 bases, in that order; junction bases with no gene match: 8. The CDR3 spans 16 residues. CDR1 and CDR2 from the germline V gene are DFQATT and SNEGSKA (reference sequence).

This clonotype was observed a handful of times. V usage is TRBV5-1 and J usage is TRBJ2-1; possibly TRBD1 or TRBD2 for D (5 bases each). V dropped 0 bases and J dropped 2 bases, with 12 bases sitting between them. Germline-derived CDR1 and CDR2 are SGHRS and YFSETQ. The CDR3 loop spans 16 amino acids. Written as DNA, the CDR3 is TGCGCCAGCAGCTTGGATGGGGGTAATGCCTACAATGAGCAGTTCTTC. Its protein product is CASSLDGGNAYNEQFF.

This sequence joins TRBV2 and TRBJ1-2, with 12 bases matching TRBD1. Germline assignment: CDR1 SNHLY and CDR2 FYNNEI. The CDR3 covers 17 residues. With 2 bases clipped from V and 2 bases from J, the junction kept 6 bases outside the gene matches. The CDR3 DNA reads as TGTGCCAGCAGTGAAATAGGGGGGACAGGGGGCAACTATGGCTACACCTTC. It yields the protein CASSEIGGTGGNYGYTF.

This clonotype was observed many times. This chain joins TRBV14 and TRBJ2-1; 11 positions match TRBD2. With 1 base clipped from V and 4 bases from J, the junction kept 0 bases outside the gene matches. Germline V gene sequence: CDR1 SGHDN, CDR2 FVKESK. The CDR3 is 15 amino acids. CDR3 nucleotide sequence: TGTGCCAGCAGCCAAGCTAGCGGGAGGTACAATGAGCAGTTCTTC. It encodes CASSQASGRYNEQFF. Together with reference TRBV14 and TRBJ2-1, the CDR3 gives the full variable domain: EAGVTQFPSHSVIEKGQTVTLRCDPISGHDNLYWYRRVMGKEIKFLLHFVKESKQDESGMPNNRFLAERTGGTYSTLKVQPAELEDSGVYFCASSQASGRYNEQFFGPGTRLTVL.

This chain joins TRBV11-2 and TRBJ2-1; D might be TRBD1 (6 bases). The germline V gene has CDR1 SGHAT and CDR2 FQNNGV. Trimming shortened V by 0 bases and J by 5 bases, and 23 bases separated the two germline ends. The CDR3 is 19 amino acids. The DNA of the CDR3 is TGTGCCAGCAGCTTAGATGGAGGTGCAGGGGACCATTGGCACAATGAGCAGTTCTTC. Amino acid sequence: CASSLDGGAGDHWHNEQFF.

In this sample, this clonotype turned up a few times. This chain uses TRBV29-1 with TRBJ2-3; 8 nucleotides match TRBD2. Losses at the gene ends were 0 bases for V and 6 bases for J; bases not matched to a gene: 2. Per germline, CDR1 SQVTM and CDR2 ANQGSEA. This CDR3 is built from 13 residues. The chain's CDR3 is CSVEEAGVDTQYF. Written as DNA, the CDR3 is TGCAGCGTTGAAGAAGCGGGGGTTGATACGCAGTATTTT.

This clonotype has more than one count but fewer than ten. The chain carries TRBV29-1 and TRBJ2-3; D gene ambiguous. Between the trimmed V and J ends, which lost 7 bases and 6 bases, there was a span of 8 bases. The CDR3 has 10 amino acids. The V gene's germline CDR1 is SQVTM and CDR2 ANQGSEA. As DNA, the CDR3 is TGCAGCGCTGGGTGGGATACGCAGTATTTT. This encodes CSAGWDTQYF.

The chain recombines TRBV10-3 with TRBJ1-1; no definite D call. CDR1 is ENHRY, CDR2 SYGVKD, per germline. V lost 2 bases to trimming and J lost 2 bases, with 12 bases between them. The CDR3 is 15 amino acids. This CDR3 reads CAISETTKTNTEAFF. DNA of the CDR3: TGTGCCATCAGTGAGACGACGAAGACAAACACTGAAGCTTTCTTT.

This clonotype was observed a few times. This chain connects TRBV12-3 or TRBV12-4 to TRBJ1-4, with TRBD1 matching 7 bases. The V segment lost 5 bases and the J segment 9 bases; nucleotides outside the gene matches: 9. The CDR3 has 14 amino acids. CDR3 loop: CASSNRGGIQKLFF. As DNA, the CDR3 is TGTGCCAGCAGTAACAGGGGCGGCATACAAAAACTGTTTTTT.

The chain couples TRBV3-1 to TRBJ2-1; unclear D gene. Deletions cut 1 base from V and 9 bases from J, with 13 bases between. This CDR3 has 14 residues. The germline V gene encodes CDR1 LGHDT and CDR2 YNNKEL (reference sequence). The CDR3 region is CASSQGNRVSEQFF. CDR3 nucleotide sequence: TGTGCCAGCAGCCAAGGCAATAGGGTCAGTGAGCAGTTCTTC.

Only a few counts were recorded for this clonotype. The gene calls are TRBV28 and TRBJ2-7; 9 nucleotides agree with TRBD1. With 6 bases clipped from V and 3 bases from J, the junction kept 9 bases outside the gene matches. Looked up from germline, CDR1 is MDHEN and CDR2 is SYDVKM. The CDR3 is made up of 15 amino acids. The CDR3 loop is CASSQPGQGNYEQYF. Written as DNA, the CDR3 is TGTGCCAGCAGCCAGCCGGGACAGGGTAACTACGAGCAGTACTTC.

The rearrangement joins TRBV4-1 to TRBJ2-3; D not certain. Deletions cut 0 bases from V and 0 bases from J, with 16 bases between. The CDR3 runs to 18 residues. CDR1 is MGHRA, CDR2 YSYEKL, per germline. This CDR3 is CASSQESLGGGSTDTQYF. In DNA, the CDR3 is TGCGCCAGCAGCCAAGAATCTCTCGGCGGCGGTAGCACAGATACGCAGTATTTT.